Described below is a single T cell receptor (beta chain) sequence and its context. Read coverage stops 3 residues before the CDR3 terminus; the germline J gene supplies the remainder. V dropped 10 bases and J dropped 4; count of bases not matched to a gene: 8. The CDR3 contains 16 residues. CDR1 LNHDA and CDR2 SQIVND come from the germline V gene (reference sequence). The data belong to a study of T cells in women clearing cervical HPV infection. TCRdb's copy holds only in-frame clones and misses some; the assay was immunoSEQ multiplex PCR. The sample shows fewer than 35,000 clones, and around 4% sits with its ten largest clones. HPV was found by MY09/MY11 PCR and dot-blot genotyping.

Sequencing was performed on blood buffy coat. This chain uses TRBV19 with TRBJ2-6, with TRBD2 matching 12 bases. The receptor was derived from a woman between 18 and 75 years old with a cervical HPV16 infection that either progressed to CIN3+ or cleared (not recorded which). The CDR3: CATRLAGAGGANVLTF. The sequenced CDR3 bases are TGTGCCACCCGACTAGCGGGGGCCGGCGGGGCCAACGTC.